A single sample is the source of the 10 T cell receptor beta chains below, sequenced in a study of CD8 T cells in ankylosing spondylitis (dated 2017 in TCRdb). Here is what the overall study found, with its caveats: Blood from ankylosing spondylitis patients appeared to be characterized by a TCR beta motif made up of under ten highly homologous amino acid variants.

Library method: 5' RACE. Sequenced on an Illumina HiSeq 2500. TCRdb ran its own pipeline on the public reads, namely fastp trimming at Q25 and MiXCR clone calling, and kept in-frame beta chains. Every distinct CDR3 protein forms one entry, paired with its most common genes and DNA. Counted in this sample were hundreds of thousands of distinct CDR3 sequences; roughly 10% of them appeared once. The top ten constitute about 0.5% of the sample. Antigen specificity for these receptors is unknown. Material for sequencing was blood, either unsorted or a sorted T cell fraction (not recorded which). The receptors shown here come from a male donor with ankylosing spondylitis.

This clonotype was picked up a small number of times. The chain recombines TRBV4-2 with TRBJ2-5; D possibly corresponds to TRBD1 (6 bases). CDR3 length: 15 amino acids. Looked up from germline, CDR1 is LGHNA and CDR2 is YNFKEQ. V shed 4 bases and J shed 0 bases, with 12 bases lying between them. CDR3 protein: CASSPTDSNQETQYF. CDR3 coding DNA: TGTGCCAGCAGCCCGACGGACAGTAACCAAGAGACCCAGTACTTC.

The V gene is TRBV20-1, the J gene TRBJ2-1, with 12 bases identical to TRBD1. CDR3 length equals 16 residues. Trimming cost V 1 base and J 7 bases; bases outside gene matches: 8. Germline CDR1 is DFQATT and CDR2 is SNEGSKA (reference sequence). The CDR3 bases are TGCAGTGCTAGAGCCACCGGGACAGGGGGCGGAAATGAGCAGTTCTTC. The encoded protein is CSARATGTGGGNEQFF.

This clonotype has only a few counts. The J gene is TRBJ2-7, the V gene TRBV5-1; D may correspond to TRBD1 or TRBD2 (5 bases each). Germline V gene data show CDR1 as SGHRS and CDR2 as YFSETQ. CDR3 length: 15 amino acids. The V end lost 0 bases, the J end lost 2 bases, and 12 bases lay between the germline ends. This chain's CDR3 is CASSLGQGEAYEQYF. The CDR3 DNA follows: TGCGCCAGCAGCTTGGGGCAGGGAGAAGCCTACGAGCAGTACTTC.

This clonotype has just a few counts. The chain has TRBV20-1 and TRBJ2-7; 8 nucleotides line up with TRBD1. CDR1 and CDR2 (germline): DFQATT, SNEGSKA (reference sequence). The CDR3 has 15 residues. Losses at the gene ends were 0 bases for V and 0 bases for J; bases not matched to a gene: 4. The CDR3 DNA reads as TGCAGTGCTAGAGAGAGACAGGGGATCTCCTACGAGCAGTACTTC. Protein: CSARERQGISYEQYF.

The CDR3 region has the DNA TGTGCCAGCAGCCAATTGGACAGGGGTTCCTACGAGCAGTACTTC. Protein product: CASSQLDRGSYEQYF. The chain carries TRBV11-1 and TRBJ2-7, with 9 positions matching TRBD1. The junction had 6 bases not matched to a gene; V was cut back by 5 bases and J by 1 base. Per the germline V gene, CDR1 is SGHAT and CDR2 is FQDESV (reference sequence). The CDR3 runs to 15 residues.

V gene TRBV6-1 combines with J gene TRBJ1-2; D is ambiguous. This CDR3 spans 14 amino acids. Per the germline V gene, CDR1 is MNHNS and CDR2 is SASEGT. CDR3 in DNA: TGTGGCGCCAGCAAGCCGAGCGAGGGCTATGGCTACACCTTC. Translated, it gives CGASKPSEGYGYTF.

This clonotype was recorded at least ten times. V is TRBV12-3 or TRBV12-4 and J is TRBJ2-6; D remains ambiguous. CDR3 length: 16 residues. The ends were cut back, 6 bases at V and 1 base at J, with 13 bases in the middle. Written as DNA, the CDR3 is TGTGCCAGCAGCCGGTTACTCCATTCTGGGGCCAACGTCCTGACTTTC. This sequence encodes CASSRLLHSGANVLTF.

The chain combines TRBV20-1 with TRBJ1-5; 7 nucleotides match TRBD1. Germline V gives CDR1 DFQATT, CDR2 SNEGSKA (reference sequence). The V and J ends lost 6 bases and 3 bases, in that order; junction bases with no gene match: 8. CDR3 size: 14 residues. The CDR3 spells CSAVGQSDNQPQHF. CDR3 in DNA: TGCAGTGCGGTGGGACAGTCCGACAATCAGCCCCAGCATTTT.

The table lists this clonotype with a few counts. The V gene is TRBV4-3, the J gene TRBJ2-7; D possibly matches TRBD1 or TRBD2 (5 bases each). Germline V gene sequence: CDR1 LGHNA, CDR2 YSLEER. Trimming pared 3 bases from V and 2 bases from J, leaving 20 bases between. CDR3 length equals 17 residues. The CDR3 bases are TGCGCCAGCAGCCAGACTACTTCCGGGACCGACCCCTACGAGCAGTACTTC. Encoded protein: CASSQTTSGTDPYEQYF.

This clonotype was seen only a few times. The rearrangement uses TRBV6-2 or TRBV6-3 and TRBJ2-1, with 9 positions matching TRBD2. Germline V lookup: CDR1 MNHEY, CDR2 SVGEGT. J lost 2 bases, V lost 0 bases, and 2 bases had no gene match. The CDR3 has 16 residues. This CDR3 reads CASSYSSGRPYNEQFF. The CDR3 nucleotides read TGTGCCAGCAGTTACTCGAGCGGGAGGCCCTACAATGAGCAGTTCTTC.